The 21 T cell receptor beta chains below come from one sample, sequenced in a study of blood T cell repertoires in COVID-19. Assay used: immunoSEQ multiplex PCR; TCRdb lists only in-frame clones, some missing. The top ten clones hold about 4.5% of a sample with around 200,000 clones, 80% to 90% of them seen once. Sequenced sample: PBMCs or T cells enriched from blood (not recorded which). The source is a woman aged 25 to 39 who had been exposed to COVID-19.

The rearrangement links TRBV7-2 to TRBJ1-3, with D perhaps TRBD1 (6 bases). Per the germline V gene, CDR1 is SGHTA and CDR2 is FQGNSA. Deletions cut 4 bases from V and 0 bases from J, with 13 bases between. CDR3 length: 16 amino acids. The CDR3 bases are TGTGCCAGCAGCTCGCGACAGGTTTCCTCTGGAAACACCATATATTTT. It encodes CASSSRQVSSGNTIYF. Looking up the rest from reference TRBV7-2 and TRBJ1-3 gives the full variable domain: GAGVSQSPSNKVTEKGKDVELRCDPISGHTALYWYRQSLGQGLEFLIYFQGNSAPDKSGLPSDRFSAERTGGSVSTLTIQRTQQEDSAVYLCASSSRQVSSGNTIYFGEGSWLTVV.

The CDR3 coding sequence is TGTGCCAGCATACCCTTAGCCGTAGATACGCAGTATTTT. Its protein is CASIPLAVDTQYF. The gene calls are TRBV11-2 and TRBJ2-3; no definite D call. The CDR3 has 13 amino acids. V lost 7 bases, J lost 5 bases, and 13 bases lay in between. In germline, CDR1 is SGHAT, CDR2 FQNNGV.

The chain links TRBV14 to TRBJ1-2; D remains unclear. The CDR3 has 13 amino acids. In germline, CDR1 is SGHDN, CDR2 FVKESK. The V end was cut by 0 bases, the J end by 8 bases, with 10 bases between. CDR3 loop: CASSQDPAVGYTF. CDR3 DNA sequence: TGTGCCAGCAGCCAAGATCCCGCGGTCGGCTACACCTTC.

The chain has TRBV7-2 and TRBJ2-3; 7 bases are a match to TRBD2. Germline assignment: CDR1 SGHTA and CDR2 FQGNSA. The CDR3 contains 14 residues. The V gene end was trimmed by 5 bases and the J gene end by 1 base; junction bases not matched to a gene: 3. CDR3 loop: CASSPSGGTDTQYF. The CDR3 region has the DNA TGTGCCAGCAGCCCAAGCGGGGGCACAGATACGCAGTATTTT.

The CDR3 nucleotides are TGTGCCAGCAGGTCGGGACAGGGTACCTACGAGCAGTACTTC. Protein: CASRSGQGTYEQYF. V is TRBV28 and J is TRBJ2-7; 9 nucleotides line up with TRBD1. Germline V CDR1 and CDR2: MDHEN, SYDVKM. Trimming cost V 6 bases and J 2 bases; bases outside gene matches: 5. This CDR3 is built from 14 residues.

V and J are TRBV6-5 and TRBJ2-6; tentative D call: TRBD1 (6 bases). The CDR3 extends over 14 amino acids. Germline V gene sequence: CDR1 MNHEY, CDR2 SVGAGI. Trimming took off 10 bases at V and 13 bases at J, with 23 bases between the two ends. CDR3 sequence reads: CAIRKVTGPHVLTF. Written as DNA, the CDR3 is TGTGCCATACGAAAGGTTACAGGGCCCCATGTCCTGACTTTC.

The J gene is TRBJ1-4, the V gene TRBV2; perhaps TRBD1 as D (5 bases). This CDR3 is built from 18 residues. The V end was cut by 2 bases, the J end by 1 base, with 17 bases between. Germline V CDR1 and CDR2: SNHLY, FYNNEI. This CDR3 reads CASSEWLSSGGTNEKLFF. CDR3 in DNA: TGTGCCAGCAGTGAATGGCTATCTTCGGGGGGAACTAATGAAAAACTGTTTTTT. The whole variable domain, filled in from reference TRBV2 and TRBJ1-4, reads EPEVTQTPSHQVTQMGQEVILRCVPISNHLYFYWYRQILGQKVEFLVSFYNNEISEKSEIFDDQFSVERPDGSNFTLKIRSTKLEDSAMYFCASSEWLSSGGTNEKLFFGSGTQLSVL.

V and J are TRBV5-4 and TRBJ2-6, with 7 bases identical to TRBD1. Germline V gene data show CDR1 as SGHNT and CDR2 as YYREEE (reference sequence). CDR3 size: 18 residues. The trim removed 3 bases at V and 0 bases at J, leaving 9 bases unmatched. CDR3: CASSSGTDFFSGANVLTF. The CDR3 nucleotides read TGTGCCAGCAGCTCCGGGACAGATTTTTTCTCTGGGGCCAACGTCCTGACTTTC.

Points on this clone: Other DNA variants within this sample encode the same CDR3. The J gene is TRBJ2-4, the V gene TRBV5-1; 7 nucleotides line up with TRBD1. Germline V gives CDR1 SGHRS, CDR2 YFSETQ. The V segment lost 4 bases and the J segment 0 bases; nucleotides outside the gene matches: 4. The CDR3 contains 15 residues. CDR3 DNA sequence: TGCGCCAGCAGCCCGGGACAGTTAGCCAAAAACATTCAGTACTTC. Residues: CASSPGQLAKNIQYF.

The CDR3 sequence is CASSLKRAQGAHSTDTQYF. CDR3 DNA sequence: TGTGCCAGCTCACTTAAAAGGGCTCAGGGGGCGCATTCGACAGATACGCAGTATTTT. The chain joins TRBV18 to TRBJ2-3; the match to TRBD1 covers 8 bases. V was clipped by 4 bases and J by 3 bases; unmatched bases: 18. CDR1 and CDR2 (germline): KGHSH, LQKENI. This CDR3 comprises 19 residues.

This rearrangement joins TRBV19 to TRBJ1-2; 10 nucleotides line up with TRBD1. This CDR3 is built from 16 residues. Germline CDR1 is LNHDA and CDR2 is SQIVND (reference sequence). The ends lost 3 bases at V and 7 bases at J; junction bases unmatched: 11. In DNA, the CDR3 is TGTGCCAGTAGTATCACCCCGGGACAGGGGCTGAGTGGCTACACCTTC. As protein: CASSITPGQGLSGYTF.

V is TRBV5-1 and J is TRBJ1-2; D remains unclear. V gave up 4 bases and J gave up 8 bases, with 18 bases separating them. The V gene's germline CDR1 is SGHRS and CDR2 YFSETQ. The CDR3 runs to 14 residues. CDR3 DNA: TGCGCCAGCAGCCCGAGGACGGAGGTGATCGGCTACACCTTC. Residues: CASSPRTEVIGYTF.

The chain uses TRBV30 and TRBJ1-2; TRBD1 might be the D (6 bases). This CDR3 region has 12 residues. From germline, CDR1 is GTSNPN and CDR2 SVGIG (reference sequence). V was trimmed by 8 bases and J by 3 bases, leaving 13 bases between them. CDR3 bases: TGTGCCCAGACGGGGGGCCACTATGGCTACACCTTC. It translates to CAQTGGHYGYTF.

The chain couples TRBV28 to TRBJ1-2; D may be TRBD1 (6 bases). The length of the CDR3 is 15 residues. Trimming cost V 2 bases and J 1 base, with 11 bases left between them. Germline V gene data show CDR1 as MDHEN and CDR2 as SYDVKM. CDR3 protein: CASSLGGAGNYGYTF. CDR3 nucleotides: TGTGCCAGCAGTTTAGGGGGCGCGGGTAACTATGGCTACACCTTC.

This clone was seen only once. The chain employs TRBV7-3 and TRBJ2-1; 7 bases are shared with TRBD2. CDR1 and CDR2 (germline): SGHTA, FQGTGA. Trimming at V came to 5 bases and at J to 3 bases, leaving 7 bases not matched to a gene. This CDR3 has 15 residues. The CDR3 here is CASSPGGNHYNEQFF. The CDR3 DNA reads TGTGCCAGCAGCCCCGGGGGGAACCACTACAATGAGCAGTTCTTC.

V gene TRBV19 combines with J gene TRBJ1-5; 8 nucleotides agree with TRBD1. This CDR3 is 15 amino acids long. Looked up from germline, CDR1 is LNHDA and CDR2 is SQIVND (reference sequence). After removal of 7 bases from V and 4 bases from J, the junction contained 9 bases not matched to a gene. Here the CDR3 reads CASIPDRASNQPQHF. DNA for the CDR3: TGTGCCAGTATTCCGGACAGGGCCTCTAATCAGCCCCAGCATTTT.

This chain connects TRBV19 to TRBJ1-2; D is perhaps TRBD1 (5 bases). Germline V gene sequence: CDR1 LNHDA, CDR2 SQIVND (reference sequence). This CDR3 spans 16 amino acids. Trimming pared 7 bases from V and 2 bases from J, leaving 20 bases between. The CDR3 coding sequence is TGTGCCAGTATACCCCATCAAGGGGCATACAACTATGGCTACACCTTC. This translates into CASIPHQGAYNYGYTF.

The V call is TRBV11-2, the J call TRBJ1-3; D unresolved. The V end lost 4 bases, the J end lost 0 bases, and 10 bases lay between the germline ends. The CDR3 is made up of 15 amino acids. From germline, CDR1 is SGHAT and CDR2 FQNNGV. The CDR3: CASSSPRGSGNTIYF. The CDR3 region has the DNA TGTGCCAGCAGCTCCCCTCGAGGCTCTGGAAACACCATATATTTT.

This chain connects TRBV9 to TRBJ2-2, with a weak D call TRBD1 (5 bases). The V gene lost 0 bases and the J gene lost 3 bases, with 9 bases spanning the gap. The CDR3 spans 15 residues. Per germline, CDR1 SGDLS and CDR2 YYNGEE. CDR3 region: CASSVDPGYTGELFF. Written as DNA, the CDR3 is TGTGCCAGCAGCGTAGACCCAGGGTACACCGGGGAGCTGTTTTTT.

CDR3 DNA: TGTGCCAGCAGCTTACCCCGCGGCGGGGGGCAGGATACCTATGGCTACACCTTC. As protein: CASSLPRGGGQDTYGYTF. The chain uses TRBV11-2 and TRBJ1-2, with D possibly being TRBD1 (6 bases). The CDR3 has 18 residues. CDR1 and CDR2 from the germline V gene are SGHAT and FQNNGV. V was trimmed by 2 bases and J by 4 bases, leaving 23 bases between them.

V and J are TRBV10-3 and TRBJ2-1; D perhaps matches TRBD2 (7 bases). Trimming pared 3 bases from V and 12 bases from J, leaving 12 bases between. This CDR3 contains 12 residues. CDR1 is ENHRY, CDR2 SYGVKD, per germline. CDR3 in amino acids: CAISEQGGGQFF. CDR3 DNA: TGTGCCATCAGTGAACAGGGCGGGGGGCAGTTCTTC.